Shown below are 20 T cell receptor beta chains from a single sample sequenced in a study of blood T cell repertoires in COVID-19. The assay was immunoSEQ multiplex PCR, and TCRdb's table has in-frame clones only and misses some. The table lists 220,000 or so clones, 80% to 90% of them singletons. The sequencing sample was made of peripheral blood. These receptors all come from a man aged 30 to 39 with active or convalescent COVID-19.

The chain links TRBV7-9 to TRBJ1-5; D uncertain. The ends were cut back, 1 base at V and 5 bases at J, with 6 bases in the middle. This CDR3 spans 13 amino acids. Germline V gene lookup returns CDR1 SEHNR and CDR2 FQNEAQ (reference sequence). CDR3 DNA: TGTGCCAGCAGCTTAGGGTCGGATCAGCCCCAGCATTTT. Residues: CASSLGSDQPQHF.

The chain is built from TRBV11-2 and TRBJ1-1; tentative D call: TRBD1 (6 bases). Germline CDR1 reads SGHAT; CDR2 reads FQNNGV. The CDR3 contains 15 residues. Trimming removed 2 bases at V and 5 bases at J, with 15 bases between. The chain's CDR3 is CASSLTTGLETEAFF. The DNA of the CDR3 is TGTGCCAGCAGCTTAACGACAGGTCTCGAGACTGAAGCTTTCTTT.

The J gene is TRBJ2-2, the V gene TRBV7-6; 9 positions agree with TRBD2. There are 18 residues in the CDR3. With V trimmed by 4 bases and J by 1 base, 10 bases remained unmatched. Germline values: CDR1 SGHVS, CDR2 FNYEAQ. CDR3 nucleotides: TGTGCCAGCAGCTCCCGGATCCTGACTAGCGGGAACACCGGGGAGCTGTTTTTT. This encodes CASSSRILTSGNTGELFF. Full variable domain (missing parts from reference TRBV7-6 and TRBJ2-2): GAGVSQSPRYKVTKRGQDVALRCDPISGHVSLYWYRQALGQGPEFLTYFNYEAQQDKSGLPNDRFSAERPEGSISTLTIQRTEQRDSAMYRCASSSRILTSGNTGELFFGEGSRLTVL.

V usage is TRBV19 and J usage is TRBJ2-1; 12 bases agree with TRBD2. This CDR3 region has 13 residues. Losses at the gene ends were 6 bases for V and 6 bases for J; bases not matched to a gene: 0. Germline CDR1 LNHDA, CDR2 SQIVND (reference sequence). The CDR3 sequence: CASRTSGSNEQFF. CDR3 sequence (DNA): TGTGCCAGTAGGACTAGCGGGAGCAATGAGCAGTTCTTC.

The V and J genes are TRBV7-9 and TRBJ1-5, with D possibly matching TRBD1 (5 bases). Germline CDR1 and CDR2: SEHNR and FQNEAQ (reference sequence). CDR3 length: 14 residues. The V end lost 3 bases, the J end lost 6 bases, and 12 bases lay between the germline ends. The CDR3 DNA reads TGTGCCAGCAGCTTGGCAGGGTCAGGTCAGCCCCAGCATTTT. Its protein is CASSLAGSGQPQHF.

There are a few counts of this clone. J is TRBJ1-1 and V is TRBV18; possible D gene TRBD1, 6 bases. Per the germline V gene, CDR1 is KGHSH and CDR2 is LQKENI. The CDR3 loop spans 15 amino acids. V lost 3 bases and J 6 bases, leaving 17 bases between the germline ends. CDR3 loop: CASSPLPGGQAEAFF. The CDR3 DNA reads TGTGCCAGCTCACCCCTACCCGGGGGGCAGGCTGAAGCTTTCTTT.

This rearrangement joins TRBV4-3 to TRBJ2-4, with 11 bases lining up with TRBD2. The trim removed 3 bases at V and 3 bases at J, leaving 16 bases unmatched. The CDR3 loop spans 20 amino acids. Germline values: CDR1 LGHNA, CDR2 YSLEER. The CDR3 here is CASSQLVASGGLRDKNIQYF. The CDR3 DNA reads TGCGCCAGCAGCCAGCTGGTGGCTAGCGGGGGGTTAAGGGACAAAAACATTCAGTACTTC.

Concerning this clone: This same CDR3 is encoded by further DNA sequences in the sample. The CDR3 spells CASSIDHRDRFNEQFF. The CDR3 nucleotides are TGTGCCAGTAGTATAGATCATCGCGATCGATTCAATGAGCAGTTCTTC. The genes are TRBV19 and TRBJ2-1; the D is unclear. Germline assignment: CDR1 LNHDA and CDR2 SQIVND (reference sequence). The CDR3 is made up of 16 amino acids. V was trimmed by 0 bases and J by 6 bases, leaving 15 bases between them.

The CDR3 nucleotides read TGTGCCAGCAGTATCGGACTATCCTACGAGCAGTACTTC. This codes for CASSIGLSYEQYF. V usage is TRBV27 and J usage is TRBJ2-7; D perhaps matches TRBD2 (6 bases). CDR3 size: 13 residues. The V and J ends lost 5 bases and 1 base respectively, with 9 bases between them. The germline gives CDR1 MNHEY, CDR2 SMNVEV (reference sequence).

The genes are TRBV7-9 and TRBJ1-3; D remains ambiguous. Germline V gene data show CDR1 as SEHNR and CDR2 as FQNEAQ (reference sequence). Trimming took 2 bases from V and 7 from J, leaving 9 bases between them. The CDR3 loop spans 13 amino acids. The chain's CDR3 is CASSLRVRNTIYF. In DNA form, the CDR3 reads TGTGCCAGCAGCTTACGAGTCAGGAACACCATATATTTT.

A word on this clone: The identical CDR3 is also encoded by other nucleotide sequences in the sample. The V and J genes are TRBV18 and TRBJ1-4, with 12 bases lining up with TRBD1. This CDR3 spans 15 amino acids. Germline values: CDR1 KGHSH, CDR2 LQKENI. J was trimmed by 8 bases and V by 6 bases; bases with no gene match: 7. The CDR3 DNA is TGTGCCAGCTCCCCCGGGACAGGGGGCCTGGAAAAACTGTTTTTT. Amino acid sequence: CASSPGTGGLEKLFF.

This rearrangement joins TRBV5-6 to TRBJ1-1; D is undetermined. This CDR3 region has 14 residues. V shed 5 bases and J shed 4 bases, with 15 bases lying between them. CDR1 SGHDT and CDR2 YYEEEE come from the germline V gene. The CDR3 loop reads CASSVGRRVTEAFF. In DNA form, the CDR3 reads TGTGCCAGCAGTGTCGGGAGAAGGGTCACTGAAGCTTTCTTT.

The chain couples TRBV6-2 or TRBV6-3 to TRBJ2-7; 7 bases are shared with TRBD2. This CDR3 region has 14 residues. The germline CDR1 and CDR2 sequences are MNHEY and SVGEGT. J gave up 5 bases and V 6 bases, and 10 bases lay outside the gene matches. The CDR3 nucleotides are TGTGCCAGCAGCACCCGGGACTATGATAACGAGCAGTACTTC. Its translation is CASSTRDYDNEQYF.

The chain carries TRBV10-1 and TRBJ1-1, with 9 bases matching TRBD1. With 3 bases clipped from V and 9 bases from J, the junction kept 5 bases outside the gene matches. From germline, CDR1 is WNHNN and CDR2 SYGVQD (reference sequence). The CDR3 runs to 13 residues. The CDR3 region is CASSEGTGTKAFF. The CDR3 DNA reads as TGCGCCAGCAGTGAAGGGACAGGGACTAAAGCTTTCTTT.

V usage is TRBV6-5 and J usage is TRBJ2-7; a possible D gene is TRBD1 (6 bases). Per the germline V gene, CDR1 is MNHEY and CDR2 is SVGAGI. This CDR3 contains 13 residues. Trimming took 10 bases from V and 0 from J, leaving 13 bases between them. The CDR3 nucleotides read TGTGCCATCCGGGACACCAACTCCTACGAGCAGTACTTC. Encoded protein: CAIRDTNSYEQYF.

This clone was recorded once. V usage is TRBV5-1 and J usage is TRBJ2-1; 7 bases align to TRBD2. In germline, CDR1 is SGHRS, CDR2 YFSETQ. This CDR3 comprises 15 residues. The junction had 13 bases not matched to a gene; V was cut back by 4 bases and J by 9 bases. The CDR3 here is CASSRGLAERGEQFF. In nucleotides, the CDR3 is TGCGCCAGCAGCCGCGGCCTAGCGGAGAGAGGTGAGCAGTTCTTC.

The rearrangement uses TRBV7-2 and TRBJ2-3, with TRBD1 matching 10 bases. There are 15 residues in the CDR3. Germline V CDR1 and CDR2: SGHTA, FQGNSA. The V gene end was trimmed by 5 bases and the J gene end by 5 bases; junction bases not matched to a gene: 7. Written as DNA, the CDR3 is TGTGCCAGCAGCGGACGCCGGGACAGGGGAGATACGCAGTATTTT. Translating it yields CASSGRRDRGDTQYF.

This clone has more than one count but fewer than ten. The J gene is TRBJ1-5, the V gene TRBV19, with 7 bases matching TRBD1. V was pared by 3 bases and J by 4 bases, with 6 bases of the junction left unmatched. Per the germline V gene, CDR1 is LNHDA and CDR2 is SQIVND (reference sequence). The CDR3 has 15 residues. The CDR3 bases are TGTGCCAGTAGTATCGTACAGGGGCCAAATCAGCCCCAGCATTTT. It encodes CASSIVQGPNQPQHF.

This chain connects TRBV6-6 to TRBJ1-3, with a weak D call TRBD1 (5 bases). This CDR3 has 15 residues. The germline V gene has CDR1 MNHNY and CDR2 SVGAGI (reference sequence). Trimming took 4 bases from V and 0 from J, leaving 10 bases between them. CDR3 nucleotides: TGTGCCAGCAGTTCTACAGGCTACTCTGGAAACACCATATATTTT. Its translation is CASSSTGYSGNTIYF.

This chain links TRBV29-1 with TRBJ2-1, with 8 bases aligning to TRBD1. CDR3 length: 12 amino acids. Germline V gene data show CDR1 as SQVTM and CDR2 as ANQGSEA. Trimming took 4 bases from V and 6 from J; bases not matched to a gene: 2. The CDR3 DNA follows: TGCAGCGTTGGCGACAGGGGCAATGAGCAGTTCTTC. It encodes CSVGDRGNEQFF.